The 27 T cell receptor delta chains reported below all come from one sample, sequenced in a study of γδ T cells in repeated Plasmodium falciparum infection. Vgamma9/Vdelta2+ and Vdelta2-negative gammadelta T cells were flow-sorted from PBMC for bulk sequencing. TCRdb called clones from the multiplex PCR reads again using CATT. In the table there are roughly 93,000 delta-chain clones, 1.4% of which are singletons. Sequencing input: gamma-delta T cells from blood. The origin of the receptors is a pool of human donors (malaria-infected and uninfected, not separated).

This clone was seen a few times. This is likely an artifact of a read error, given a far larger clone one base away. This CDR3 is also generated by other DNA sequences in the sample. The chain recombines TRAV38-2/DV8 with TRDJ1; possibly TRDD2 for D (5 bases). The CDR3 consists of 17 residues. The V gene's germline CDR1 is TSESDYY and CDR2 QEAYKQQN. In DNA, the CDR3 is TGTGCATATAGGACCCACCCTACGGCCCCCTACACCGATAAACTCATCTTT. It translates to CAYRTHPTAPYTDKLIF.

This clone was seen more than once but under ten times. This DNA translates differently at residue 15 from the TCRdb protein, which is that of a much larger clone; a read error is likely, and the protein shown is the DNA's own translation. The CDR3 protein is CACDSLLGDTGSYTGKLIF. CDR3 DNA sequence: TGTGCCTGTGACTCATTACTGGGGGATACTGGTTCGTACACCGGTAAACTCATCTTT. The J gene is TRDJ1, the V gene TRDV2; 12 bases agree with TRDD3. No J segment appears in TCRdb, so it was assigned here by matching the sequence to germline. Per the germline V gene, CDR1 is GEAIGNYY and CDR2 is EKD. There are 19 residues in the CDR3.

As for this clone: A far larger clone is a single base away, which makes a read error likely. At the DNA level, this CDR3 is encoded by other sequences in the same sample as well. V usage is TRDV1 and J usage is TRDJ1; 10 bases map to TRDD3. The CDR3 is made up of 22 amino acids. Germline V gene sequence: CDR1 TSWWSYY, CDR2 QGS. The DNA for the CDR3 is TGTGCTCTTGGGGAATGCTCCACCTCACAGGGGGATACGTTGAAATTGGCCGATAAACTCATCTTC. Its translation: CALGECSTSQGDTLKLADKLIF.

About this clone itself: TCRdb lists the protein of a much larger clone for this DNA, which differs at residue 9, so this is likely a read error; the protein given here is translated from the DNA itself. The chain joins TRDV2 to TRDJ1; D gene ambiguous. In germline, CDR1 is GEAIGNYY, CDR2 EKD. The CDR3 is made up of 15 amino acids. V was clipped by 0 bases and J by 8 bases, with 18 bases between them. Written as DNA, the CDR3 is TGTGCCTGTGACACCGTAGGTGGGTGCTCACTCAAACTCATCTTT. Encoded protein: CACDTVGGCSLKLIF.

On this clone itself: TCRdb lists the protein of a much larger clone for this DNA, which differs at residue 10, so this is likely a read error; the protein given here is translated from the DNA itself. V is TRDV1 and J is TRDJ1; D may be TRDD3 (8 bases). Trimming pared 3 bases from V and 0 bases from J, leaving 32 bases between. Germline-derived CDR1 and CDR2 are TSWWSYY and QGS. This CDR3 is 22 amino acids long. CDR3 sequence reads: CALGEVPLPALLGVQYTDKLIF. CDR3 nucleotides: TGTGCTCTTGGGGAGGTGCCCCTTCCTGCGTTACTGGGGGTTCAGTACACCGATAAACTCATCTTT.

Of note for this clone: TCRdb's protein for this DNA is that of a much larger clone and differs from the translation at residue 10, likely a read error; the protein shown is the DNA translation. This chain links TRDV1 with TRDJ1, with D possibly being TRDD3 (5 bases). Germline matching of the DNA provided the J gene here, since TCRdb leaves it blank. The CDR3 is 22 residues long. The V and J ends lost 1 base and 0 bases respectively, with 30 bases between them. Germline values: CDR1 TSWWSYY, CDR2 QGS. The CDR3 DNA reads TGTGCTCTTGGGGAACGTAGTTACTGGTGGATAAACCCTCCGCCGTACACCGATAAACTCATCTTT. Amino acid sequence: CALGERSYWWINPPPYTDKLIF.

As to this clone: The likely explanation is a read error, given a far larger clone one base away. In the same sample, other DNA sequences code for this CDR3. The J gene is TRDJ1, the V gene TRDV1; 10 nucleotides match TRDD3. Germline matching of the DNA provided the J gene here, since TCRdb leaves it blank. CDR1 is TSWWSYY and CDR2 is QGS in the germline V gene. The trim removed 2 bases at V and 3 bases at J, leaving 24 bases unmatched. The CDR3 is 22 amino acids. The CDR3 DNA is TGTGCTCTTGGGGAAAGACTCGTCCCTCGGGTTACCGGGGGATACGCGTCCGATAAACTCATCTTT. This codes for CALGERLVPRVTGGYASDKLIF.

The table lists this clone with a few counts. The amino acid sequence in TCRdb belongs to a much larger clone and departs from this DNA's translation at residue 18, likely a sequencing read error; the sequence shown is translated from the DNA. The chain uses TRDV1 and TRDJ1; 12 bases align to TRDD3. No J gene was available from TCRdb, and it was assigned here by a germline match of the DNA. The trim removed 5 bases at V and 4 bases at J, leaving 29 bases unmatched. Germline CDR1 TSWWSYY, CDR2 QGS. This CDR3 is 23 amino acids long. CDR3 in amino acids: CALGSTSLSHRTYTGGYSDKLIF. The CDR3, as DNA: TGTGCTCTTGGGTCGACGTCCTTGTCCCACCGGACGTATACTGGGGGATACAGCGATAAACTCATCTTT.

This clone has more than one count but fewer than ten. TCRdb records a much larger clone's protein for this DNA, with a difference at residue 13 that likely arises from a read error; the protein given is the translation of the DNA. V is TRDV1 and J is TRDJ1; unclear D gene. The J gene was not available in TCRdb and was assigned here by matching the DNA to germline segments. Germline assignment: CDR1 TSWWSYY and CDR2 QGS. This CDR3 is built from 16 residues. The CDR3 DNA is TGTGCTCTTGGGGAACGGGGCCGTTTCAACACCGATATACTCATCTTT. Translation: CALGERGRFNTDILIF.

This clone appeared a few times. A read error likely explains why the TCRdb protein, taken from a much larger clone, differs from this DNA's translation at residue 5; the protein shown is translated from the DNA. V gene TRDV1 combines with J gene TRDJ1; D not certain. The J gene was missing in TCRdb and was found by matching the end of the DNA to germline. Germline CDR1 reads TSWWSYY; CDR2 reads QGS. This CDR3 spans 19 amino acids. Trimming removed 4 bases from V and 1 base from J, with 25 bases in between. This chain's CDR3 is CALGGLGPPGEGSTDKLIF. CDR3 DNA: TGTGCTCTTGGGGGACTAGGTCCTCCCGGAGAGGGGTCCACCGATAAACTCATCTTT.

In the case of this clone: It is likely a read error: a sequence one base away is far more abundant. At the DNA level, this CDR3 is encoded by other sequences in the same sample as well. V usage is TRDV2 and J usage is TRDJ1; 9 positions agree with TRDD3. The J gene, absent from TCRdb, was called here by matching the DNA to germline. V dropped 4 bases and J dropped 0; count of bases not matched to a gene: 23. This CDR3 is 21 amino acids long. Per the germline V gene, CDR1 is GEAIGNYY and CDR2 is EKD. CDR3 coding DNA: TGTGCCTGTGATACTCTTACTGGGGATACGGGGGCATCGGTCTACACCGATAAACTCATCTTT. Encoded protein: CACDTLTGDTGASVYTDKLIF.

This clone turned up a few times. The amino acid sequence in TCRdb belongs to a much larger clone and departs from this DNA's translation at residue 9, likely a sequencing read error; the sequence shown is translated from the DNA. This rearrangement joins TRDV1 to TRDJ1, with 7 bases fitting TRDD3. With 7 bases clipped from V and 9 bases from J, the junction kept 20 bases outside the gene matches. Germline V CDR1 and CDR2: TSWWSYY, QGS. The CDR3 contains 16 residues. The CDR3 region has the DNA TGTGCTCTTGCCGTTCCTGTGACCTCCTGGGGGTCCGAACTCATCTTT. It yields the protein CALAVPVTSWGSELIF.

Only a few counts were recorded for this clone. With a far larger clone one base away, a read error is the likely cause. The sample contains more than one DNA sequence encoding this CDR3. This chain uses TRDV2 with TRDJ1, with 12 nucleotides matching TRDD3. CDR3 length: 19 residues. CDR1 is GEAIGNYY and CDR2 is EKD in the germline V gene. V was clipped by 1 base and J by 5 bases; unmatched bases: 16. The CDR3 DNA reads as TGTGCCTGTGACACACTCCGAGTACTGGGGGATACTTCTGGTGATAAACTCATCTTT. Translation gives CACDTLRVLGDTSGDKLIF.

For this clone: A far larger clone is one nucleotide away, so this likely arose from a read error. Other DNA sequences in the sample encode the same CDR3. The chain employs TRDV1 and TRDJ1; D not certain. This CDR3 contains 15 residues. Germline loops: CDR1 TSWWSYY, CDR2 QGS. The CDR3 sequence is CALGLIYLHRDKLIF. DNA of the CDR3: TGTGCCCTTGGGTTAATCTACCTCCACCGCGATAAACTCATCTTT.

A remark on this clone: A read error likely explains this, since a far larger clone differs by one base. Distinct nucleotide sequences in the sample also encode this CDR3. The rearrangement joins TRDV1 to TRDJ1; 7 positions match TRDD3. The J gene, not given by TCRdb, was assigned here from a germline match of the nucleotide sequence. This CDR3 is 20 amino acids long. Germline-derived CDR1 and CDR2 are TSWWSYY and QGS. CDR3 sequence reads: CALGELKSDWGLFYTDKLIF. As DNA, the CDR3 is TGTGCTCTCGGGGAACTAAAGTCGGACTGGGGCCTTTTTTACACCGATAAACTCATCTTT.

This clone was picked up a small number of times. A far larger clone is off by one base, so a read error is likely. This CDR3 is also generated by other DNA sequences in the sample. This sequence joins TRDV2 and TRDJ1; TRDD3 matches 8 bases. TCRdb does not report a J gene; here it was assigned by matching the DNA to germline references. The J segment lost 3 bases and the V segment lost 2 bases, leaving 7 bases of the junction unmatched. Germline-derived CDR1 and CDR2 are GEAIGNYY and EKD. This CDR3 spans 15 amino acids. The CDR3 nucleotides are TGTGCCTGTGACATCCTGGGGGAAGAAGCCGATAAACTCATCTTT. As protein: CACDILGEEADKLIF.

This clone was recorded many times. A far larger clone is one base from this, pointing to a likely read error. Other DNA sequences of this sample code for an identical CDR3. V is TRDV2 and J is TRDJ1, with TRDD3 matching over 7 bases. The J gene, not given by TCRdb, was assigned here from a germline match of the nucleotide sequence. With 2 bases clipped from V and 0 bases from J, the junction kept 11 bases outside the gene matches. The CDR3 extends over 17 amino acids. Germline V CDR1 and CDR2: GEAIGNYY, EKD. DNA of the CDR3: TGTGCCTGTGACATCCTTCATCGGCTGGGGGACACCGATAAACTCATCTTT. This codes for CACDILHRLGDTDKLIF.

This clone has only a few counts. A far larger clone is one nucleotide away, so this likely arose from a read error. The same CDR3 is also encoded by other DNA sequences in this sample. V usage is TRDV2 and J usage is TRDJ1, with TRDD3 matching over 13 bases. TCRdb gives no J gene; it was assigned here by matching the DNA to germline. The CDR3 covers 18 residues. The ends lost 1 base at V and 3 bases at J; junction bases unmatched: 10. Germline V gene sequence: CDR1 GEAIGNYY, CDR2 EKD. The CDR3 region has the DNA TGTGCCTGTGACACTGGGAAGTTACTGGGGGATACGCCCGATAAACTCATCTTT. Translation gives CACDTGKLLGDTPDKLIF.

This clone was seen more than once but under ten times. The TCRdb record carries a much larger clone's protein, which differs from this DNA's translation at residue 9; a read error is the likely cause, and the protein listed here is the DNA translation. The chain recombines TRDV3 with TRDJ1; D is possibly TRDD2 or TRDD3 (5 bases each). V was cut by 4 bases and J by 7 bases, with 19 bases left in between. Germline CDR1 TVYSNPD, CDR2 GDNSRS (reference sequence). The CDR3 runs to 13 residues. The CDR3 region is CASTLRGGAKLIF. For the CDR3, the DNA is TGTGCCTCAACCCTACGTGGTGGGGCTAAACTCATCTTT.

This clone showed up just a few times. This likely came from a read error, as a far larger clone is one base away. Other DNA sequences in this sample translate to the same CDR3. DNA of the CDR3: TGTGCTTTTTCCTCGAGGGGATTCCTCATCTTT. This encodes CAFSSRGFLIF. The V gene corresponds to TRDV3; no J gene was called. There are 11 residues in the CDR3. The germline gives CDR1 TVYSNPD, CDR2 GDNSRS (reference sequence).

This clone turned up a few times. TCRdb's protein for this DNA is that of a much larger clone and differs from the translation at residue 3, likely a read error; the protein shown is the DNA translation. The V gene is TRDV1, the J gene TRDJ1; 7 bases are a match to TRDD3. Assignment of the J gene here rests on matching the DNA to germline, because TCRdb gives none. Germline V gene data show CDR1 as TSWWSYY and CDR2 as QGS. The CDR3 is 20 amino acids. CDR3 DNA sequence: TGTGCTTTTGGGGCAATACCGGGGGATTTAAAAGGGCGTAAGACCGATAAACTCATCTTT. Amino acid sequence: CAFGAIPGDLKGRKTDKLIF.

For this clone: A far larger clone is a single base away, which makes a read error likely. This sample also contains other DNA sequences that code for the same CDR3. The chain combines TRDV1 with TRDJ1; 8 positions agree with TRDD3. TCRdb lists no J gene, so it was determined here by aligning the DNA to germline. Germline V gene sequence: CDR1 TSWWSYY, CDR2 QGS. V was pared by 0 bases and J by 0 bases, with 33 bases of the junction left unmatched. The CDR3 runs 26 residues. The CDR3 protein is CALGELGRGLPTPWGRNLMYTDKLIF. The CDR3 nucleotides read TGTGCTCTTGGGGAACTGGGGAGGGGCCTTCCCACACCCTGGGGGAGAAACCTGATGTACACCGATAAACTCATCTTT.

This clone was observed at least ten times. The protein held in TCRdb is that of a much larger clone and does not match this DNA's translation at residue 11, likely because of a read error; the protein shown is translated from the DNA. The V and J genes are TRDV2 and TRDJ2, with TRDD3 as a possible D gene (6 bases). Trimming took 2 bases from V and 9 from J, leaving 18 bases between them. The germline gives CDR1 GEAIGNYY, CDR2 EKD. CDR3 length equals 15 residues. The DNA for the CDR3 is TGTGCCTGTGACAACGTGGGGATTGGTACAACACAACTCTTCTTT. Amino acid sequence: CACDNVGIGTTQLFF.

About this clone: A read error likely explains this, since a far larger clone differs by one base. Within the sample, other DNA sequences also encode this same CDR3. The rearrangement links TRDV1 to TRDJ1; TRDD3 matches at 9 bases. CDR3 length: 24 residues. Looked up from germline, CDR1 is TSWWSYY and CDR2 is QGS. CDR3 DNA sequence: TGTGCTCTTGGGGAACTATTCCACCATCGCACTAAAGAATCCTGGGGGATCCCAACCGATAAGCTCATCTTT. Amino acid sequence: CALGELFHHRTKESWGIPTDKLIF.

The chain carries TRDV1 and TRDJ1; D possibly corresponds to TRDD3 (5 bases). Per germline, CDR1 TSWWSYY and CDR2 QGS. The CDR3 consists of 23 residues. V gave up 5 bases and J gave up 5 bases, with 42 bases separating them. The CDR3 DNA is TGTGCTCTTGGGAGAATTAAGTCCTTTACCGGTAGCCCCGAGGGGAAAGCCACAGATAAACTCATCTTT. This gives the protein CALGRIKSFTGSPEGKATDKLIF.

Regarding this clone: The protein that TCRdb holds for this DNA derives from a much larger clone and differs from the translated DNA at residue 11, which likely indicates a read error; the protein shown here is translated from the DNA. The chain combines TRDV3 with TRDJ1; 9 nucleotides line up with TRDD3. Germline values: CDR1 TVYSNPD, CDR2 GDNSRS (reference sequence). The CDR3 consists of 21 residues. CDR3 in amino acids: CAFEPTWGIKTTSRASDKLIF. Written as DNA, the CDR3 is TGTGCCTTTGAGCCGACCTGGGGGATTAAGACCACTTCGCGGGCTTCCGATAAGCTCATCTTT.

Of note for this clone: TCRdb attributes to this sequence the protein of a much larger clone, which differs from the DNA translation at residue 8; a read error is likely, and the protein displayed is translated from the DNA. The gene calls are TRDV1 and TRDJ1; TRDD3 is a possible D gene (6 bases). TCRdb records no J gene; here it was assigned by comparing the DNA to germline. CDR1 is TSWWSYY and CDR2 is QGS in the germline V gene. This CDR3 is built from 15 residues. With 4 bases removed from V and 2 bases from J, the gap between germline ends came to 14 bases. DNA for the CDR3: TGTGCTCTTGGGGTTTATATAGGGGATACCGATAAACTCATCTTT. Translating it yields CALGVYIGDTDKLIF.